The subject of this entry is one T cell receptor beta chain. Sequenced by immunoSEQ multiplex PCR; TCRdb stores in-frame clones only, minus some. Seen here are some 260,000 clones, roughly 88% observed once, and the top ten hold under 0.95%. The entry originates in a study of blood T cell repertoires in COVID-19. Sequencing input: peripheral blood. The source is a woman aged 25-40 years with acute or convalescent COVID-19.

This chain's CDR3 is CASSLGLRELNQPQHF. The CDR3, as DNA: TGTGCCAGCAGCTTAGGCTTGAGGGAACTCAATCAGCCCCAGCATTTT. This chain uses TRBV7-8 with TRBJ1-5; no clear D gene. With 1 base removed from V and 3 bases from J, the gap between germline ends came to 13 bases. CDR3 length equals 16 residues. Germline lookup yields CDR1 SGHVS and CDR2 FQNEAQ. Together with reference TRBV7-8 and TRBJ1-5, the CDR3 gives the full variable domain: GAGVSQSPRYKVAKRGQDVALRCDPISGHVSLFWYQQALGQGPEFLTYFQNEAQLDKSGLPSDRFFAERPEGSVSTLKIQRTQQEDSAVYLCASSLGLRELNQPQHFGDGTRLSIL.